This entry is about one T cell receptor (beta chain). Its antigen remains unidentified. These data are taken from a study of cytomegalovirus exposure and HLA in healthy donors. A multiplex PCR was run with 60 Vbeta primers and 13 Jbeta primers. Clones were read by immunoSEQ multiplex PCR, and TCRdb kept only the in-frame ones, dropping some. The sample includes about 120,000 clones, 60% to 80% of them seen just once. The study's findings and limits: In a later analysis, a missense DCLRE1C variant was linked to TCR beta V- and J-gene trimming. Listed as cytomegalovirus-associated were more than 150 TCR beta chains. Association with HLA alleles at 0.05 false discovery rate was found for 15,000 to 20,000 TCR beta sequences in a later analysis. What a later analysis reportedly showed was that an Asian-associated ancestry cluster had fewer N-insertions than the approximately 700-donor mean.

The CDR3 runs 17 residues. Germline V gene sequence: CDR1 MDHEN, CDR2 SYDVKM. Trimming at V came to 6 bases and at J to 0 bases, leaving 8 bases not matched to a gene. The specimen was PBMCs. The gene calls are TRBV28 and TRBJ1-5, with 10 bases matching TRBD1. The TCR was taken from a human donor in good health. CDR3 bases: TGTGCCAGCAGGGCTCCGGGACAGGGGATTAGCAATCAGCCCCAGCATTTT. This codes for CASRAPGQGISNQPQHF. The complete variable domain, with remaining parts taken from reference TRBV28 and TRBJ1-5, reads DVKVTQSSRYLVKRTGEKVFLECVQDMDHENMFWYRQDPGLGLRLIYFSYDVKMKEKGDIPEGYSVSREKKERFSLILESASTNQTSMYLCASRAPGQGISNQPQHFGDGTRLSIL.